This T cell receptor (beta chain) was recovered during a study of T-cell reconstitution after alpha-beta-depleted transplantation in children. This CDR3 contains 13 residues. Germline V lookup: CDR1 SGHTA, CDR2 FQGNSA. Trimming shortened V by 5 bases and J by 9 bases, and 16 bases separated the two germline ends. Using unique molecular identifiers, the investigators prepared the TCRbeta library. Each CDR3 protein gets one entry after TCRdb re-called the PCR reads with MiXCR. The sample consists of roughly 500,000 distinct CDR3 sequences, around an eighth of them appearing once. This clonotype was found a few times.

This TCR derives from a human donor who donated a stem cell graft to a child with combined immunodeficiency. The chain links TRBV7-2 to TRBJ2-5; D possibly corresponds to TRBD2 (6 bases). Sequenced here: PBMCs from the stem cell graft donor, sampled from the stem cell graft. In nucleotides, the CDR3 is TGTGCCAGCAGCCCGCTGCGGGGTTTGTCCCAGTACTTC. It encodes CASSPLRGLSQYF.